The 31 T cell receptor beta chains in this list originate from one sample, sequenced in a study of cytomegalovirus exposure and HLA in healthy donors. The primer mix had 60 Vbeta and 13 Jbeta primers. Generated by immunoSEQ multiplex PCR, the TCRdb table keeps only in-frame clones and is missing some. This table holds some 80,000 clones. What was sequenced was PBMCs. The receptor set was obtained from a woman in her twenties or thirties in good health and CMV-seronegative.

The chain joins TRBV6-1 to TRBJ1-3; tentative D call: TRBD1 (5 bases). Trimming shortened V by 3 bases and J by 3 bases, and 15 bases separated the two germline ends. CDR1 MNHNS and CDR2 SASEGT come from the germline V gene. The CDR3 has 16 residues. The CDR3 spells CASSESDSIIGNTIYF. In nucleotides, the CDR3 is TGTGCCAGCAGTGAGTCCGACAGTATAATTGGAAACACCATATATTTT.

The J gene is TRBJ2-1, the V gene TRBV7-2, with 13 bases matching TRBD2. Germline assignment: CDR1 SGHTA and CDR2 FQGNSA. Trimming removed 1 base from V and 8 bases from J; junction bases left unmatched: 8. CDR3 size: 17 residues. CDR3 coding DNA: TGTGCCAGCAGCTTAGACCCCGGGACTAGCGGGAATGATGAGCAGTTCTTC. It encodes CASSLDPGTSGNDEQFF.

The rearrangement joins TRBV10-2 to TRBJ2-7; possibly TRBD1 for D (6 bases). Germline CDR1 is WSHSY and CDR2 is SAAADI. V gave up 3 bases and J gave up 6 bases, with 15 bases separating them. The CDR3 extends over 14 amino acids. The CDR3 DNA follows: TGCGCCAGCAGTGAAGCAGGGGCAGGGAGCGAGCAGTACTTC. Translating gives CASSEAGAGSEQYF.

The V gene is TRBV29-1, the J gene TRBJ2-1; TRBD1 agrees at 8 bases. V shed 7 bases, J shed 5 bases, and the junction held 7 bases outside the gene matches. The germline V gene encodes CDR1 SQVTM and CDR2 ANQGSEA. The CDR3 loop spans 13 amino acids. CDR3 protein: CSARTGLDNEQFF. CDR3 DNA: TGCAGCGCCCGGACAGGGCTGGACAATGAGCAGTTCTTC.

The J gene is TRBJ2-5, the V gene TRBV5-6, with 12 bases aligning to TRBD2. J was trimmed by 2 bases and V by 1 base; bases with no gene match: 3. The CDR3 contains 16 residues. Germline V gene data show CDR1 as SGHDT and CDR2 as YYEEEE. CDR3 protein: CASSLWTSGVQETQYF. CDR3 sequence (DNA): TGTGCCAGCAGCTTGTGGACTAGCGGGGTTCAAGAGACCCAGTACTTC.

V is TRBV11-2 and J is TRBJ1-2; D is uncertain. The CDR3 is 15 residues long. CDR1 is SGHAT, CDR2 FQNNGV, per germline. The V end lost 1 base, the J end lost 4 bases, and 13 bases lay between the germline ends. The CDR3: CASSLAGKGGYGYTF. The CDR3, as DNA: TGTGCCAGCAGCTTAGCGGGGAAGGGAGGCTATGGCTACACCTTC.

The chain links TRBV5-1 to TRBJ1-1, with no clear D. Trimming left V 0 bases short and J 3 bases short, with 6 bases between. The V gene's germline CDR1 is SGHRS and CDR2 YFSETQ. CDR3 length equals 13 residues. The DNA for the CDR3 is TGCGCCAGCAGCTTGGACAGTCACACTGAAGCTTTCTTT. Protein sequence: CASSLDSHTEAFF.

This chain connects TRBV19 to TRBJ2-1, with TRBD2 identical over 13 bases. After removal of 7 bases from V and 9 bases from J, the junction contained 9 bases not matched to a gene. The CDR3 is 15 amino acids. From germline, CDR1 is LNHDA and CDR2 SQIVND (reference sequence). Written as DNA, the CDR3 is TGTGCCAGTACCCCCGGGACTAGCGGGAACGGTGAGCAGTTCTTC. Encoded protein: CASTPGTSGNGEQFF.

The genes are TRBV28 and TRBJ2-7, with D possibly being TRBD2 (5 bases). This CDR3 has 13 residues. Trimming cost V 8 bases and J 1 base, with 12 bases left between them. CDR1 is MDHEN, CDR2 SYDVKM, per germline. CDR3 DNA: TGTGCCAGCTGCGAGACGGGATCCTACGAGCAGTACTTC. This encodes CASCETGSYEQYF.

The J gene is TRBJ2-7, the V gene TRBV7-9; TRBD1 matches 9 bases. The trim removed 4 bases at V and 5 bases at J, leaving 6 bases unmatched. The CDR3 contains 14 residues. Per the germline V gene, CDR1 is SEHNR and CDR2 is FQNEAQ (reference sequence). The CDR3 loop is CASSSGQGLDEQYF. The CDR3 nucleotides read TGTGCCAGCAGCTCCGGACAGGGGCTGGACGAGCAGTACTTC.

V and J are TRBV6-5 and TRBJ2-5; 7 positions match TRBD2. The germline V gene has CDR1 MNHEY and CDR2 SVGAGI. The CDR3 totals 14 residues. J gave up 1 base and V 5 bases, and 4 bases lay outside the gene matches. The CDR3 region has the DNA TGTGCCAGCAGTCGGGACTACTTCCAAGAGACCCAGTACTTC. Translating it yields CASSRDYFQETQYF.

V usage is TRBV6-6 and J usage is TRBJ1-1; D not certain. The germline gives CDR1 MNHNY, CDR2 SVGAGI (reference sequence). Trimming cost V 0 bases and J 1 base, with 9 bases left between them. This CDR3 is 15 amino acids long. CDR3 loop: CASSYSPQSNTEAFF. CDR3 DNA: TGTGCCAGCAGTTACTCGCCCCAGTCGAACACTGAAGCTTTCTTT.

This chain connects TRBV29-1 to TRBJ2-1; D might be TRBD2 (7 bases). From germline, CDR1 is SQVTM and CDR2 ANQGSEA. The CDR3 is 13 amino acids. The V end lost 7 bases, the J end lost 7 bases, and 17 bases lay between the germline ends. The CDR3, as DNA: TGCAGCGGGTGGGGGGGGCGCGGGAATGAGCAGTTCTTC. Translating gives CSGWGGRGNEQFF.

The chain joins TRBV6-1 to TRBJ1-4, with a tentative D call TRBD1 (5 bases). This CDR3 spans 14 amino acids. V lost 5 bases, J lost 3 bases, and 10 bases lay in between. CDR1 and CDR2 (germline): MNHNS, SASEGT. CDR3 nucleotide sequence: TGTGCCAGCAGTCAACAGGCTCCTAATGAAAAACTGTTTTTT. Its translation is CASSQQAPNEKLFF.

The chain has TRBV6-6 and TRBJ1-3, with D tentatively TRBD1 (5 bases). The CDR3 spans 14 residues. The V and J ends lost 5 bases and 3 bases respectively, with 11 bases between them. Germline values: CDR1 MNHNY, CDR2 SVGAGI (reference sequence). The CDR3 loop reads CASSKGFFGNTIYF. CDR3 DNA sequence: TGTGCCAGCAGTAAGGGGTTTTTTGGAAACACCATATATTTT.

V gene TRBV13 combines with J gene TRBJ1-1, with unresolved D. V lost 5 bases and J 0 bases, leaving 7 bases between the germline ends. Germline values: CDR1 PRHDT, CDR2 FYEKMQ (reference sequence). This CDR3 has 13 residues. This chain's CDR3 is CASSHHMNTEAFF. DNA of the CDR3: TGTGCCAGCAGCCACCACATGAACACTGAAGCTTTCTTT.

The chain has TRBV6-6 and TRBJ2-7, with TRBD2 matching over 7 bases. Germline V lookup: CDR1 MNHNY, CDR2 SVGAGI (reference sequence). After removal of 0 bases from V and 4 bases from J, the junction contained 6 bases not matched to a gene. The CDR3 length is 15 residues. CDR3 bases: TGTGCCAGCAGTTACTCGACGGGAGGAGGGTACGAGCAGTACTTC. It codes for CASSYSTGGGYEQYF.

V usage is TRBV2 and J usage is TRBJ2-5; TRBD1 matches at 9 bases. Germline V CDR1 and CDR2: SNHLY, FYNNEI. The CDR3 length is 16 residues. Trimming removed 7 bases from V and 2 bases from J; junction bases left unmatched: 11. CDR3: CASMGGTGWEQETQYF. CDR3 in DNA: TGTGCCAGCATGGGGGGGACAGGGTGGGAGCAAGAGACCCAGTACTTC.

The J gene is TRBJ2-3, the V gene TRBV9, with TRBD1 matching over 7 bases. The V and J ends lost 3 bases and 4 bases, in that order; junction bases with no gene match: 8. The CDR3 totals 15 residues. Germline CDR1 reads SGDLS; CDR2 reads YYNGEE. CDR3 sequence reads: CASSDHRGNADTQYF. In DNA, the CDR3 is TGTGCCAGCAGCGACCACAGGGGCAACGCAGATACGCAGTATTTT. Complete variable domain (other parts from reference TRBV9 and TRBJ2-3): DSGVTQTPKHLITATGQRVTLRCSPRSGDLSVYWYQQSLDQGLQFLIQYYNGEERAKGNILERFSAQQFPDLHSELNLSSLELGDSALYFCASSDHRGNADTQYFGPGTRLTVL.

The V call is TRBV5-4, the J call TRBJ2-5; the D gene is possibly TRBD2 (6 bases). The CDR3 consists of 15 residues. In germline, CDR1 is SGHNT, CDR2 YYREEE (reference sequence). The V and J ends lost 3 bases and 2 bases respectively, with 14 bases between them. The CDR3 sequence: CASSSRDSIQETQYF. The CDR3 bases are TGTGCCAGCAGCTCCCGGGACTCAATACAAGAGACCCAGTACTTC.

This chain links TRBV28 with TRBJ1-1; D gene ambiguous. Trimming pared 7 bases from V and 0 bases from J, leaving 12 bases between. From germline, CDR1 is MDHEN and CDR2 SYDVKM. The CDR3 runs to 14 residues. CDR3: CASKNSLMNTEAFF. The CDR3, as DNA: TGTGCCAGCAAGAACAGCCTCATGAACACTGAAGCTTTCTTT. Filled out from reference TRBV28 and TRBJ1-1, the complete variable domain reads DVKVTQSSRYLVKRTGEKVFLECVQDMDHENMFWYRQDPGLGLRLIYFSYDVKMKEKGDIPEGYSVSREKKERFSLILESASTNQTSMYLCASKNSLMNTEAFFGQGTRLTVV.

CDR3 protein: CASSLVAGGNYGYTF. For the CDR3, the DNA is TGCGCCAGCAGCTTGGTGGCAGGGGGAAACTATGGCTACACCTTC. The chain has TRBV5-1 and TRBJ1-2; 7 nucleotides agree with TRBD1. There are 15 residues in the CDR3. Per the germline V gene, CDR1 is SGHRS and CDR2 is YFSETQ. V shed 0 bases, J shed 2 bases, and the junction held 4 bases outside the gene matches.

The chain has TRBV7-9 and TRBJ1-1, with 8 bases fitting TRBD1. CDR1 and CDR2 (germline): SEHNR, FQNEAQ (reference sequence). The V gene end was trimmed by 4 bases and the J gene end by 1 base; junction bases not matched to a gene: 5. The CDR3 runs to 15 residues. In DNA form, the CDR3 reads TGTGCCAGCAGCTCCAGGGGGCGGAGGAACACTGAAGCTTTCTTT. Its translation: CASSSRGRRNTEAFF.

For the CDR3, the DNA is TGTGCCAGCAAAGACAGGGTGGTAGATGGCTACACCTTC. As protein: CASKDRVVDGYTF. The gene calls are TRBV6-5 and TRBJ1-2; 7 bases agree with TRBD1. After removal of 7 bases from V and 6 bases from J, the junction contained 8 bases not matched to a gene. Per the germline V gene, CDR1 is MNHEY and CDR2 is SVGAGI. The CDR3 has 13 amino acids.

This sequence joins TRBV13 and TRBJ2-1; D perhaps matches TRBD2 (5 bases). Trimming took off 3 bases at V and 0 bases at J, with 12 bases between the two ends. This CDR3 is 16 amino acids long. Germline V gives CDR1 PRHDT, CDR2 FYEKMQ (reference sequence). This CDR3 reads CASSFRGEGSYNEQFF. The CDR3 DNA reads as TGTGCCAGCAGCTTTAGAGGCGAGGGCTCCTACAATGAGCAGTTCTTC.

The CDR3 sequence is CASSHTIGQGINEQFF. In DNA, the CDR3 is TGCGCCAGCAGCCATACAATAGGACAGGGGATCAATGAGCAGTTCTTC. This sequence joins TRBV4-1 and TRBJ2-1; 9 bases agree with TRBD1. CDR1 MGHRA and CDR2 YSYEKL come from the germline V gene. The CDR3 extends over 16 amino acids. The V segment lost 3 bases and the J segment 6 bases; nucleotides outside the gene matches: 9.

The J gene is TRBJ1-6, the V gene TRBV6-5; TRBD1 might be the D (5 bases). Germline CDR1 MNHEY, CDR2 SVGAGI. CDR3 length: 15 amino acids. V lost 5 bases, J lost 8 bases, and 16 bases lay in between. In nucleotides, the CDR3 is TGTGCCAGCAGTCTCGGGCCGGGGGGGGATTCACCCCTCCACTTT. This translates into CASSLGPGGDSPLHF.

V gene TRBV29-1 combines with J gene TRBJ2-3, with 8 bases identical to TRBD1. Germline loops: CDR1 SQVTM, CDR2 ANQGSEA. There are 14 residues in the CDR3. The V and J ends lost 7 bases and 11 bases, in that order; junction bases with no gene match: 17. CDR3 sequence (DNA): TGCAGCGCCTTGACAGGGGCCAGCGCTCTTGGGCAGTATTTT. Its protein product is CSALTGASALGQYF.

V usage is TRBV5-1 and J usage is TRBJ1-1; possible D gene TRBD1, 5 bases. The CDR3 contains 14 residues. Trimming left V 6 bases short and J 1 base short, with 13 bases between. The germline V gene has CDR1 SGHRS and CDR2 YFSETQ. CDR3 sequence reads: CASTSHTGNTEAFF. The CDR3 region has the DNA TGCGCCAGCACCTCACATACAGGGAACACTGAAGCTTTCTTT.

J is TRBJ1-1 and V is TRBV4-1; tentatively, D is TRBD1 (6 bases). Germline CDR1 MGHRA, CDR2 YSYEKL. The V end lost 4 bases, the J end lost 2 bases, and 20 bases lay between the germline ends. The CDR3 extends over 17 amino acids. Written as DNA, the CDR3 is TGCGCCAGCAGCCCAATGTACAGGGCTTCCCTAAACACTGAAGCTTTCTTT. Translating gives CASSPMYRASLNTEAFF.

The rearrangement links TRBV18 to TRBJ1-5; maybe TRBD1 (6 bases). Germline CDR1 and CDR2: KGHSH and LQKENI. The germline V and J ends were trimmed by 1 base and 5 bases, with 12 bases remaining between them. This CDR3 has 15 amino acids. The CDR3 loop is CASSPHQGPDQPQHF. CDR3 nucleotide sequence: TGTGCCAGCTCACCACATCAGGGGCCAGATCAGCCCCAGCATTTT. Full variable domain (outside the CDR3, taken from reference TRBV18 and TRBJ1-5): NAGVMQNPRHLVRRRGQEARLRCSPMKGHSHVYWYRQLPEEGLKFMVYLQKENIIDESGMPKERFSAEFPKEGPSILRIQQVVRGDSAAYFCASSPHQGPDQPQHFGDGTRLSIL.